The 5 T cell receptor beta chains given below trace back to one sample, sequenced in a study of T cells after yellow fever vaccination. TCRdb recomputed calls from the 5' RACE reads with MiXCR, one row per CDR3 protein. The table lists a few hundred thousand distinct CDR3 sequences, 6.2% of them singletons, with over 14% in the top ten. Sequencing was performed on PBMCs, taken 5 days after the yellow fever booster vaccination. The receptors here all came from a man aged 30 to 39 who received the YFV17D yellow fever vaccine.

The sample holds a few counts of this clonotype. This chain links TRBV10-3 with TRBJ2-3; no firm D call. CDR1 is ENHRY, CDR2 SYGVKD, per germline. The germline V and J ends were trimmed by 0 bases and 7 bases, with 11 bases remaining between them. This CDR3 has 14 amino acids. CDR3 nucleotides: TGTGCCATCAGTGAGTCATCGGACGTCTATACGCAGTATTTT. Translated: CAISESSDVYTQYF.

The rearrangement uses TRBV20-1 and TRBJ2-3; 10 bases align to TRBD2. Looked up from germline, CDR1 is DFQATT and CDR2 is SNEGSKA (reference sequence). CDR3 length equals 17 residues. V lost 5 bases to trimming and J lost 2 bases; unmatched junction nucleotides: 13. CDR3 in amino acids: CSAVGTSGTSDTDTQYF. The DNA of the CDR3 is TGCAGTGCTGTGGGTACCTCCGGGACTAGCGACACAGATACGCAGTATTTT.

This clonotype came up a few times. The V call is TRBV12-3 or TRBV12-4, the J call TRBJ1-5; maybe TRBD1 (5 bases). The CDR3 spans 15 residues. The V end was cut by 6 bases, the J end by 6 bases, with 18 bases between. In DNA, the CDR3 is TGTGCCAGCAGCCCGACGGGGGGTTCGGGTCAGCCCCAGCATTTT. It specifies CASSPTGGSGQPQHF.

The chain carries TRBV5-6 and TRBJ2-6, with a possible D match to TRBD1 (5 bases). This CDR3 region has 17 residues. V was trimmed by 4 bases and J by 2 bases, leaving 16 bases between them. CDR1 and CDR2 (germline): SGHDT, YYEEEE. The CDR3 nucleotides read TGTGCCAGCAGCCCCGGGCGCAGGGCCCCTGGGGCCAACGTCCTGACTTTC. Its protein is CASSPGRRAPGANVLTF.

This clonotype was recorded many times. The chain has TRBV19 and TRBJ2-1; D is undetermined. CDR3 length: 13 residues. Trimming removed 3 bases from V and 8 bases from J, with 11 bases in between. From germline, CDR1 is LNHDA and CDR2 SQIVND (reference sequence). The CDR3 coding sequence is TGTGCCAGTAGTATCCCCTCGCAGTATGAGCAGTTCTTC. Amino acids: CASSIPSQYEQFF.